The clone carrying this T cell receptor beta chain has only one observation. The table came from immunoSEQ multiplex PCR; TCRdb's copy has only in-frame clones and leaves some out. The table includes 180,000 or so clones, around 82% detected once. The sample belongs to a study of blood T cell repertoires in COVID-19. CDR1 KGHDR and CDR2 SFDVKD come from the germline V gene. The CDR3 has 17 residues. Trimming at V came to 3 bases and at J to 0 bases, leaving 4 bases not matched to a gene. The specimen sequenced was PBMCs or T cells enriched from blood (not recorded which). The origin of this receptor is a woman aged 50 to 60 in a cohort exposed to, infected with or recovered from COVID-19 (not recorded which). The chain has TRBV24-1 and TRBJ2-1, with 10 bases aligning to TRBD2. In nucleotides, the CDR3 is TGTGCCACCAGTGATCCCTCTAGCGGGAGCTCCTACAATGAGCAGTTCTTC. The encoded protein is CATSDPSSGSSYNEQFF.